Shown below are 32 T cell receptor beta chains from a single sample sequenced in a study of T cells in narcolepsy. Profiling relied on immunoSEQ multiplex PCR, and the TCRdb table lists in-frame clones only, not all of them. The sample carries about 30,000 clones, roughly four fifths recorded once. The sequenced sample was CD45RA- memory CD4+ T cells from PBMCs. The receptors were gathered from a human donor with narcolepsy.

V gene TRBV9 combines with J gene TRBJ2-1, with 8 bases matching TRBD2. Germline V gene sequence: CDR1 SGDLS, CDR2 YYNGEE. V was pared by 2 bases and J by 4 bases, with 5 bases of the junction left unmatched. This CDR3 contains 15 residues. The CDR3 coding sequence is TGTGCCAGCAGCGTTTACGGGGGGGAGTACAATGAGCAGTTCTTC. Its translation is CASSVYGGEYNEQFF.

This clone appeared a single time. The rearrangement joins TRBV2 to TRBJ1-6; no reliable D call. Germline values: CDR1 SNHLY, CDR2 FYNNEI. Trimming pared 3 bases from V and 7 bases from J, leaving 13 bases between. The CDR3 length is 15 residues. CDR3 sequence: CASSESGRQNSPLHF. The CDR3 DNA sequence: TGTGCCAGCAGTGAGAGCGGGAGGCAAAATTCACCCCTCCACTTT.

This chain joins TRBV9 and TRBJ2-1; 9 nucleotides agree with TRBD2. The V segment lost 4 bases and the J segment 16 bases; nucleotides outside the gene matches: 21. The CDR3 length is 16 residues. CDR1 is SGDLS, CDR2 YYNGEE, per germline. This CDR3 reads CASSQAPPRGGGEGFF. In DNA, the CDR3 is TGTGCCAGCAGCCAGGCCCCCCCCCGCGGCGGGGGGGAAGGATTCTTC.

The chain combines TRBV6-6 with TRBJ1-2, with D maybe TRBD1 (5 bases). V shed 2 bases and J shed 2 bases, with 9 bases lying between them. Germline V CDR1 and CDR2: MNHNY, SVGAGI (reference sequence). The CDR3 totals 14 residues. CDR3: CASSYGTANYGYTF. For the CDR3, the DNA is TGTGCCAGCAGTTACGGGACGGCGAACTATGGCTACACCTTC.

The CDR3 bases are TGTGCCAGCAGCTCGGGACTTTCCACAGATACGCAGTATTTT. Its protein is CASSSGLSTDTQYF. The chain is built from TRBV7-2 and TRBJ2-3; D is perhaps TRBD2 (6 bases). CDR3 length equals 14 residues. With 4 bases removed from V and 2 bases from J, the gap between germline ends came to 10 bases. Per germline, CDR1 SGHTA and CDR2 FQGNSA. Full variable domain (remainder filled in from reference TRBV7-2 and TRBJ2-3): GAGVSQSPSNKVTEKGKDVELRCDPISGHTALYWYRQSLGQGLEFLIYFQGNSAPDKSGLPSDRFSAERTGGSVSTLTIQRTQQEDSAVYLCASSSGLSTDTQYFGPGTRLTVL.

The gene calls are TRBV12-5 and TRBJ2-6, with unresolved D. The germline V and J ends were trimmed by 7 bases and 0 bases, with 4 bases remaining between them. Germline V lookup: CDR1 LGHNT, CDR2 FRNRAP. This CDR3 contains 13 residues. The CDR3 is CASEVSGANVLTF. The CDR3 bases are TGTGCTAGTGAAGTCTCTGGGGCCAACGTCCTGACTTTC.

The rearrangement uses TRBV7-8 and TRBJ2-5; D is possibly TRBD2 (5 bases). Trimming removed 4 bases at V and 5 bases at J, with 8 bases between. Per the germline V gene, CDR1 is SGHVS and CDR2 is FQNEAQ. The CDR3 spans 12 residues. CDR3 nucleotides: TGTGCCAGCAGCTCCGGCGGGGAGACCCAGTACTTC. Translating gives CASSSGGETQYF.

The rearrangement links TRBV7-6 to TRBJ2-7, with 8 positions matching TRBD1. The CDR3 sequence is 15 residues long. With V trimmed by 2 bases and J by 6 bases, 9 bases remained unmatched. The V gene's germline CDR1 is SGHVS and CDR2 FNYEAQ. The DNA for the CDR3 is TGTGCCAGCAGCTTAAGGACAGGGATGGCAGCCGAGCAGTACTTC. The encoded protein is CASSLRTGMAAEQYF.

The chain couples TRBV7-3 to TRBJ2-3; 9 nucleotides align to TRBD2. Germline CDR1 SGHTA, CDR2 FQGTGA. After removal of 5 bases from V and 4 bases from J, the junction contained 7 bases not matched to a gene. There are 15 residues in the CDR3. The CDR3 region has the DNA TGTGCCAGCAGCGTTAGCGGGGGAGGCGCAGATACGCAGTATTTT. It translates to CASSVSGGGADTQYF.

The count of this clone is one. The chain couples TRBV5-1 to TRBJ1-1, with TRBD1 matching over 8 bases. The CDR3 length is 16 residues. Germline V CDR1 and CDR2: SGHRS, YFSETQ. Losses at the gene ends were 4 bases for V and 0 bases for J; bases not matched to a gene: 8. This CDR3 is CASSILGQGLNTEAFF. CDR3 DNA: TGCGCCAGCAGCATTCTTGGACAGGGACTGAACACTGAAGCTTTCTTT.

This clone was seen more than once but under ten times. CDR3 protein: CASSLALGGSYEQYF. DNA of the CDR3: TGTGCCAGCAGCTTAGCGCTAGGTGGGTCCTACGAGCAGTACTTC. The gene calls are TRBV7-2 and TRBJ2-7, with unresolved D. Trimming pared 0 bases from V and 1 base from J, leaving 10 bases between. CDR3 length: 15 amino acids. Germline V gene lookup returns CDR1 SGHTA and CDR2 FQGNSA.

The CDR3 region is CASSLQVTQYF. In DNA form, the CDR3 reads TGTGCCAGCAGCTTGCAAGTTACGCAGTATTTT. V and J are TRBV7-2 and TRBJ2-3; D gene ambiguous. Germline CDR1 is SGHTA and CDR2 is FQGNSA. The V gene lost 3 bases and the J gene lost 8 bases, with 6 bases spanning the gap. The CDR3 runs to 11 residues.

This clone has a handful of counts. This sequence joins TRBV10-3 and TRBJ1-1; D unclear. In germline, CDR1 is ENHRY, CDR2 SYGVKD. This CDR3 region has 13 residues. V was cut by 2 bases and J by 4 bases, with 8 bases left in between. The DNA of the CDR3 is TGTGCCATCAGTGAGGGGAAGTCCACTGAAGCTTTCTTT. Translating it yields CAISEGKSTEAFF.

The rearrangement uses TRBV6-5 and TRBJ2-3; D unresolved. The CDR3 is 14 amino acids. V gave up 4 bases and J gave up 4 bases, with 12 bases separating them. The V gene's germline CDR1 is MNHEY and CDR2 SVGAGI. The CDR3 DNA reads TGTGCCAGCAGTTTCAGAGGTCGGTCAGATACGCAGTATTTT. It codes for CASSFRGRSDTQYF.

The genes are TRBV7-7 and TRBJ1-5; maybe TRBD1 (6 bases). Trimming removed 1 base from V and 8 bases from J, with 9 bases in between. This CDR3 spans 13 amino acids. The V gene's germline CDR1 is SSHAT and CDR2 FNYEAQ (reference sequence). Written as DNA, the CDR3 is TGTGCCAGCAGCTTAGACAGGGACGAGCCCCAGCATTTT. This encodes CASSLDRDEPQHF.

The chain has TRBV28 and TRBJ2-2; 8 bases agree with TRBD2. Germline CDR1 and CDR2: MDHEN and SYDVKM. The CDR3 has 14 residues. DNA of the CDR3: TGTGCAACAACGGGGGGGCGGAACACCGGGGAGCTGTTTTTT. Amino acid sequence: CATTGGRNTGELFF.

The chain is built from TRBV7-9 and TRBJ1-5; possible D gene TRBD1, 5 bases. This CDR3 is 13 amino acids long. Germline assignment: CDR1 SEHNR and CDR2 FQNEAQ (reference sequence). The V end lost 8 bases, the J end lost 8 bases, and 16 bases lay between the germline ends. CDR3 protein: CASGARQGEPQHF. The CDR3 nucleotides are TGTGCCAGCGGGGCAAGGCAGGGCGAGCCCCAGCATTTT.

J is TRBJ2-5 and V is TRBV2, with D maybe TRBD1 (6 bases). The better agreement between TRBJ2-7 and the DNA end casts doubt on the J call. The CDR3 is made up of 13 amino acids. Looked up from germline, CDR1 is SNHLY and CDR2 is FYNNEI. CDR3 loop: CAGSRQVVGEQYF. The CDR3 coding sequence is TGTGCCGGGTCAAGACAGGTTGTGGGCGAGCAGTACTTC.

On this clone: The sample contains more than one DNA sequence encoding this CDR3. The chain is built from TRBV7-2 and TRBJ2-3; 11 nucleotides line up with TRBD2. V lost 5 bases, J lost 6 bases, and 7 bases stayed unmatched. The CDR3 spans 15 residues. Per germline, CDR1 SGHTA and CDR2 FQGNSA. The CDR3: CASSLLAGGPDTQYF. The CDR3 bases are TGTGCCAGCAGCCTGCTAGCGGGGGGCCCCGATACGCAGTATTTT.

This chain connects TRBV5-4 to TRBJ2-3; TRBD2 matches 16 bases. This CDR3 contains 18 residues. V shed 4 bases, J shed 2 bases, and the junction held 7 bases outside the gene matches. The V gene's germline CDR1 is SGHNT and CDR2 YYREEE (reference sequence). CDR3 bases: TGTGCCAGCAGCCGGCCGGGACTAGCGGGGGGGCCCACAGATACGCAGTATTTT. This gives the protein CASSRPGLAGGPTDTQYF.

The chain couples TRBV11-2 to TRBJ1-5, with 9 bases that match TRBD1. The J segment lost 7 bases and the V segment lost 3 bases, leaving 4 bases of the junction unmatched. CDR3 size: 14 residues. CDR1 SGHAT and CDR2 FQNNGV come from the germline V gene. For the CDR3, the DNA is TGTGCCAGCAGCTTGGGGACAGGGAAGCAGCCCCAGCATTTT. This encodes CASSLGTGKQPQHF.

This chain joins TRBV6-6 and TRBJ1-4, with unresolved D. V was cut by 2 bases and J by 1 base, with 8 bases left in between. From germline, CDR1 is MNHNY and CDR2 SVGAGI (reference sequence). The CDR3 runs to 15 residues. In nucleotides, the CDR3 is TGTGCCAGCAGTTACCGGGAGAGAACTAATGAAAAACTGTTTTTT. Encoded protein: CASSYRERTNEKLFF.

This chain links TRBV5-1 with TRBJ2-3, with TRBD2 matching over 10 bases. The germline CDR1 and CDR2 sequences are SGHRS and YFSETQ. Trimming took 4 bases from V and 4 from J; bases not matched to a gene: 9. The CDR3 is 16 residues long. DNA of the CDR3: TGCGCCAGCAGCGCCCCTCTAGCGGGGGCGTCAGATACGCAGTATTTT. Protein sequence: CASSAPLAGASDTQYF.

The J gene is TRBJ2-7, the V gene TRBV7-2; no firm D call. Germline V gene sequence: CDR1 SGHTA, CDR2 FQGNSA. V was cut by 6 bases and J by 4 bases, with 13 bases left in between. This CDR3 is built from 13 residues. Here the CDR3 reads CASRRHEAYEQYF. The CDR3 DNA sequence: TGTGCCAGCAGACGTCATGAGGCTTACGAGCAGTACTTC.

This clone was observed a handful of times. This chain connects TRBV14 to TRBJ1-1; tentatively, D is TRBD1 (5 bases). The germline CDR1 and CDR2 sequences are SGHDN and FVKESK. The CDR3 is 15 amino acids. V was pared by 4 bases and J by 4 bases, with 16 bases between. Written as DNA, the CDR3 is TGTGCCAGCAGCCGTGCCCGGGGCCCGGGCACTGAAGCTTTCTTT. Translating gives CASSRARGPGTEAFF. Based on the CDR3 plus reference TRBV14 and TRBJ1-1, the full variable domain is EAGVTQFPSHSVIEKGQTVTLRCDPISGHDNLYWYRRVMGKEIKFLLHFVKESKQDESGMPNNRFLAERTGGTYSTLKVQPAELEDSGVYFCASSRARGPGTEAFFGQGTRLTVV.

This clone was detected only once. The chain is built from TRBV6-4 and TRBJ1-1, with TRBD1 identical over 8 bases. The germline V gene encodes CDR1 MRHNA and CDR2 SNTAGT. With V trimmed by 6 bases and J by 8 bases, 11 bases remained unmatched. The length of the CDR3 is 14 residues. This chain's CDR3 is CASRFDRGALEAFF. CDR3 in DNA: TGTGCCAGCAGATTCGACAGGGGCGCCCTCGAAGCTTTCTTT.

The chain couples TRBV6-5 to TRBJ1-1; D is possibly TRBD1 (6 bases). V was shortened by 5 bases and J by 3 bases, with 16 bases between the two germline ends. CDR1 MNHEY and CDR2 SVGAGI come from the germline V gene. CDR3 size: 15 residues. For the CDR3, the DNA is TGTGCCAGCAGTGGGTGGGGGCGCAGGCACACTGAAGCTTTCTTT. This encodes CASSGWGRRHTEAFF.

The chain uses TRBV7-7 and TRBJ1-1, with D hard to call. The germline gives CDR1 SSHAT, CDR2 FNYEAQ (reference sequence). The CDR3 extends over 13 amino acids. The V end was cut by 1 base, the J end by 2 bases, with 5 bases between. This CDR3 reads CASSLDSNTEAFF. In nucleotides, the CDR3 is TGTGCCAGCAGCTTAGACAGTAACACTGAAGCTTTCTTT. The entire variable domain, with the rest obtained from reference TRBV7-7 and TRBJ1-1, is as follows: GAGVSQSPRYKVTKRGQDVTLRCDPISSHATLYWYQQALGQGPEFLTYFNYEAQPDKSGLPSDRFSAERPEGSISTLTIQRTEQRDSAMYRCASSLDSNTEAFFGQGTRLTVV.

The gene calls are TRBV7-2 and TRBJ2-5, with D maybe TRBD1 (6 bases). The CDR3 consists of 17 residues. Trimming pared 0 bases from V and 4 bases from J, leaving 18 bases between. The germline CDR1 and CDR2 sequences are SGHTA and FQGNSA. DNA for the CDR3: TGTGCCAGCAGCTTAGCCGCGTTCAGGGGTTTGTCAGAGACCCAGTACTTC. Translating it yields CASSLAAFRGLSETQYF.

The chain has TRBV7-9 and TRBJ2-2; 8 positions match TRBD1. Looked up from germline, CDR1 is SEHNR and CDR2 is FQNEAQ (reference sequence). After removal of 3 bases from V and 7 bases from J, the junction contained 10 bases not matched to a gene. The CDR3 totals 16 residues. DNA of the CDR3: TGTGCCAGCAGCTTGGTTTCAGGGGGCTCGGTCGGGGAGCTGTTTTTT. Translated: CASSLVSGGSVGELFF. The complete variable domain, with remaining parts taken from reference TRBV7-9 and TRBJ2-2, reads DTGVSQNPRHKITKRGQNVTFRCDPISEHNRLYWYRQTLGQGPEFLTYFQNEAQLEKSRLLSDRFSAERPKGSFSTLEIQRTEQGDSAMYLCASSLVSGGSVGELFFGEGSRLTVL.

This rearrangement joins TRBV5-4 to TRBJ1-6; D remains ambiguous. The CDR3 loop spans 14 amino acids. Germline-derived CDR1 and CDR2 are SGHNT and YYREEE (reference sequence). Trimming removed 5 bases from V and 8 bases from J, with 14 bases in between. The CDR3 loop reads CASSFDIKDSPLHF. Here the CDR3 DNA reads TGTGCCAGCAGTTTCGACATAAAGGATTCACCCCTCCACTTT. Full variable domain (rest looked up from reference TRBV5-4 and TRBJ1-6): ETGVTQSPTHLIKTRGQQVTLRCSSQSGHNTVSWYQQALGQGPQFIFQYYREEENGRGNFPPRFSGLQFPNYSSELNVNALELDDSALYLCASSFDIKDSPLHFGNGTRLTVT.

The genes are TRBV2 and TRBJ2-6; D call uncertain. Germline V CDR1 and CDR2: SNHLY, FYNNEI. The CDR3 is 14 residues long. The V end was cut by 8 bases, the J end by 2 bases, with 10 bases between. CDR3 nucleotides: TGTGCCAGCCTCCAGTCGGCTGGGGCCAACGTCCTGACTTTC. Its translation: CASLQSAGANVLTF.